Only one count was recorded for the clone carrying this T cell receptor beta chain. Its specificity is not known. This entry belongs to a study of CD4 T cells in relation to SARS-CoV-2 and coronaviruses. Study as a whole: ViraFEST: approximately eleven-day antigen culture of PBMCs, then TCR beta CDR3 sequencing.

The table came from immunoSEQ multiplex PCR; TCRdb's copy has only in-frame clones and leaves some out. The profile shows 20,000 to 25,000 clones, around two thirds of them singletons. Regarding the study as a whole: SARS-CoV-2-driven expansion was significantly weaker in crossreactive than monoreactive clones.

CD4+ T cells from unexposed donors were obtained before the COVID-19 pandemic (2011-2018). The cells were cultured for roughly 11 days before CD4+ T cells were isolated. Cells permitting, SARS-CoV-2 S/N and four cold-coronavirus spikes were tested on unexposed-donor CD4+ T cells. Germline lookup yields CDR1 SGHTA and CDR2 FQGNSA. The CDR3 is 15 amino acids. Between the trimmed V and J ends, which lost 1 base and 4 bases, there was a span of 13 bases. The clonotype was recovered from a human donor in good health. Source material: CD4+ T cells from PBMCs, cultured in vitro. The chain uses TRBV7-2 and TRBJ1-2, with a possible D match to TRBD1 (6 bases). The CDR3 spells CASSLVGGGSYGYTF. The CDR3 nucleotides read TGTGCCAGCAGCTTAGTGGGGGGCGGTAGCTATGGCTACACCTTC.